Below are 22 T cell receptor beta chains sequenced from a single sample in a study of siplizumab effects on memory and regulatory T cells. Here immunoSEQ multiplex PCR was the method, and the copy in TCRdb shows in-frame clones only, minus some. Of fewer than 65,000 clones in the sample, roughly 92% were seen once. Sample: CD8+ T cells sorted from blood. These receptor sequences come from a human donor in good health.

In its sample, this clone was seen once. This rearrangement joins TRBV6-5 to TRBJ2-7, with a tentative D call TRBD2 (5 bases). The CDR3 length is 13 residues. The V end was cut by 6 bases, the J end by 3 bases, with 12 bases between. Per the germline V gene, CDR1 is MNHEY and CDR2 is SVGAGI. CDR3 sequence reads: CASRPGNGYEQYF. The CDR3 DNA is TGTGCCAGCAGACCGGGAAACGGCTACGAGCAGTACTTC.

The rearrangement joins TRBV19 to TRBJ1-1, with D possibly matching TRBD1 (5 bases). CDR3 size: 15 residues. V shed 1 base and J shed 1 base, with 10 bases lying between them. Per germline, CDR1 LNHDA and CDR2 SQIVND (reference sequence). The CDR3 sequence: CASSIGSGTNTEAFF. The CDR3 DNA follows: TGTGCCAGTAGTATAGGTTCAGGGACGAACACTGAAGCTTTCTTT.

The chain carries TRBV11-3 and TRBJ2-3; 7 positions match TRBD2. This CDR3 is built from 18 residues. From germline, CDR1 is SGHNT and CDR2 YENEEA. J gave up 0 bases and V 1 base, and 10 bases lay outside the gene matches. CDR3 amino acids: CASSLGGIGGSSTDTQYF. The CDR3, as DNA: TGTGCCAGCAGCTTAGGGGGCATCGGCGGGAGTAGCACAGATACGCAGTATTTT.

V usage is TRBV15 and J usage is TRBJ2-5; D is possibly TRBD2 (5 bases). The CDR3 extends over 15 amino acids. V shed 5 bases and J shed 0 bases, with 13 bases lying between them. The V gene's germline CDR1 is LNHNV and CDR2 YYDKDF (reference sequence). CDR3 in DNA: TGTGCCACCAGCGCCGGGCAGCGGTACCAAGAGACCCAGTACTTC. This gives the protein CATSAGQRYQETQYF.

The chain couples TRBV5-6 to TRBJ1-1; D is unclear. V was clipped by 2 bases and J by 1 base, with 6 bases between them. Germline CDR1 is SGHDT and CDR2 is YYEEEE. CDR3 length: 13 amino acids. Here the CDR3 DNA reads TGTGCCAGCAGCTTCGGGGAGAACACTGAAGCTTTCTTT. This encodes CASSFGENTEAFF.

The V gene is TRBV28, the J gene TRBJ2-1; 9 positions match TRBD2. Germline V gene sequence: CDR1 MDHEN, CDR2 SYDVKM. With V trimmed by 5 bases and J by 7 bases, 15 bases remained unmatched. The CDR3 length is 17 residues. This CDR3 reads CASSPLRPSGRINEQFF. CDR3 nucleotide sequence: TGTGCCAGCAGTCCCCTTAGGCCCAGCGGGAGGATAAATGAGCAGTTCTTC.

V is TRBV5-1 and J is TRBJ2-1; 9 nucleotides line up with TRBD2. Germline V gives CDR1 SGHRS, CDR2 YFSETQ. With 1 base clipped from V and 12 bases from J, the junction kept 5 bases outside the gene matches. The CDR3 contains 13 residues. The CDR3 loop reads CASSLIAGGAQFF. As DNA, the CDR3 is TGCGCCAGCAGCTTGATTGCGGGAGGGGCGCAGTTCTTC.

This rearrangement joins TRBV7-8 to TRBJ1-2, with unresolved D. Germline values: CDR1 SGHVS, CDR2 FQNEAQ. The CDR3 totals 13 residues. V gave up 3 bases and J gave up 2 bases, with 7 bases separating them. The CDR3 region has the DNA TGTGCCAGCAGCTTCGCAGTAAACTATGGCTACACCTTC. Amino acid sequence: CASSFAVNYGYTF. The variable domain in full, with the rest retrieved from reference TRBV7-8 and TRBJ1-2, is GAGVSQSPRYKVAKRGQDVALRCDPISGHVSLFWYQQALGQGPEFLTYFQNEAQLDKSGLPSDRFFAERPEGSVSTLKIQRTQQEDSAVYLCASSFAVNYGYTFGSGTRLTVV.

The V and J genes are TRBV6-1 and TRBJ2-3, with D possibly being TRBD1 or TRBD2 (6 bases each). Trimming shortened V by 1 base and J by 9 bases, and 11 bases separated the two germline ends. This CDR3 is 13 amino acids long. Germline values: CDR1 MNHNS, CDR2 SASEGT. CDR3 region: CASSEGGATTQYF. As DNA, the CDR3 is TGTGCCAGCAGTGAAGGGGGGGCAACGACGCAGTATTTT.

The rearrangement links TRBV13 to TRBJ2-1; TRBD1 or TRBD2 may be the D gene (5 bases each). V gave up 5 bases and J gave up 12 bases, with 17 bases separating them. The CDR3 sequence is 13 residues long. Germline loops: CDR1 PRHDT, CDR2 FYEKMQ (reference sequence). The CDR3 sequence: CASSPPMEGTQFF. CDR3 DNA: TGTGCCAGCAGCCCCCCGATGGAAGGGACGCAGTTCTTC.

Worth noting for this clone: This sample includes further DNA sequences coding for the same CDR3. The chain uses TRBV9 and TRBJ2-1, with D uncertain. The CDR3 totals 13 residues. Trimming took off 2 bases at V and 3 bases at J, with 6 bases between the two ends. Per germline, CDR1 SGDLS and CDR2 YYNGEE. CDR3: CASSVVGYNEQFF. CDR3 DNA sequence: TGTGCCAGCAGCGTCGTGGGCTACAATGAGCAGTTCTTC.

The V gene is TRBV10-3, the J gene TRBJ2-5, with D perhaps TRBD2 (5 bases). V gave up 10 bases and J gave up 0 bases, with 18 bases separating them. The CDR3 covers 15 residues. Germline V lookup: CDR1 ENHRY, CDR2 SYGVKD. The DNA of the CDR3 is TGTGCCACTGGAGGTGGCGTCTTGTACCAAGAGACCCAGTACTTC. Amino acid sequence: CATGGGVLYQETQYF.

About this clone itself: The germline gene is not matched at one end of the junction; a read error may be the cause. The rearrangement uses TRBV19 and TRBJ2-1; D is unresolved. The CDR3 covers 11 residues. In germline, CDR1 is LNHDA, CDR2 SQIVND (reference sequence). Here the CDR3 reads CASSIGPERFF. In DNA form, the CDR3 reads TGTGCCAGTAGTATAGGCCCCGAGCGGTTCTTC.

J is TRBJ1-1 and V is TRBV7-9, with D uncertain. The V gene lost 7 bases and the J gene lost 7 bases, with 16 bases spanning the gap. The CDR3 runs to 13 residues. Germline CDR1 is SEHNR and CDR2 is FQNEAQ (reference sequence). The CDR3 DNA is TGTGCCAGCACCCCGAACGCCGGACTTGAAGCTTTCTTT. Protein sequence: CASTPNAGLEAFF.

V usage is TRBV5-3 and J usage is TRBJ2-5, with D possibly TRBD2 on 5 matching bases. TRBV5-3 belongs to the ORF category, with a function that is uncertain. This CDR3 region has 15 residues. The ends were cut back, 0 bases at V and 5 bases at J, with 14 bases in the middle. The CDR3 coding sequence is TGTGCCAGAAGCTTGGCCTATATAGGCGGGGAGACCCAGTACTTC. Translating it yields CARSLAYIGGETQYF.

The J gene is TRBJ1-6, the V gene TRBV19; D not certain. The V end lost 5 bases, the J end lost 0 bases, and 8 bases lay between the germline ends. The CDR3 totals 15 residues. Germline V CDR1 and CDR2: LNHDA, SQIVND (reference sequence). In nucleotides, the CDR3 is TGTGCCAGTAGTCGTGGGAGCTCCTATAATTCACCCCTCCACTTT. This gives the protein CASSRGSSYNSPLHF.

J is TRBJ1-1 and V is TRBV19, with no clear D. This CDR3 comprises 15 residues. Germline V gene lookup returns CDR1 LNHDA and CDR2 SQIVND (reference sequence). V was clipped by 3 bases and J by 0 bases, with 11 bases between them. The chain's CDR3 is CASSMAGRMNTEAFF. The CDR3 DNA follows: TGTGCCAGTAGTATGGCGGGTAGGATGAACACTGAAGCTTTCTTT.

This chain connects TRBV28 to TRBJ1-5; 10 bases line up with TRBD1. CDR3 length: 16 residues. Germline CDR1 and CDR2: MDHEN and SYDVKM. Trimming cost V 5 bases and J 5 bases; bases outside gene matches: 9. Here the CDR3 DNA reads TGTGCCAGCAGTCGGGGCCGGGACAGGGGTCATCAGCCCCAGCATTTT. It yields the protein CASSRGRDRGHQPQHF.

This clone was detected a few times. The V gene is TRBV6-4, the J gene TRBJ2-1; the match to TRBD2 covers 8 bases. V was clipped by 5 bases and J by 1 base; unmatched bases: 7. Germline V gene sequence: CDR1 MRHNA, CDR2 SNTAGT. The CDR3 is 16 residues long. CDR3 DNA sequence: TGTGCCAGCAGTAAACGTGCGGGGGGTTCCTACAATGAGCAGTTCTTC. Translation gives CASSKRAGGSYNEQFF.

The chain links TRBV5-1 to TRBJ2-1, with TRBD2 identical over 9 bases. Germline lookup yields CDR1 SGHRS and CDR2 YFSETQ. This CDR3 comprises 18 residues. V was clipped by 2 bases and J by 2 bases; unmatched bases: 11. In DNA, the CDR3 is TGCGCCAGCAGCTTACTACGCGGGAGGGCCTCGCCCTACAATGAGCAGTTCTTC. This translates into CASSLLRGRASPYNEQFF.

This chain links TRBV7-2 with TRBJ1-2; D unclear. Germline V gene lookup returns CDR1 SGHTA and CDR2 FQGNSA. V lost 5 bases and J lost 6, with 19 bases in between. CDR3 length: 15 residues. The CDR3 protein is CASSPDGILQNGYTF. The CDR3 nucleotides read TGTGCCAGCAGCCCCGACGGGATTCTACAGAATGGCTACACCTTC.

The gene calls are TRBV5-1 and TRBJ2-1; D may be TRBD1 (6 bases). Trimming left V 3 bases short and J 8 bases short, with 15 bases between. The CDR3 contains 14 residues. Germline V gene sequence: CDR1 SGHRS, CDR2 YFSETQ. Here the CDR3 reads CASSSPGHGDEQFF. The CDR3 bases are TGCGCCAGCAGCTCTCCGGGACACGGGGATGAGCAGTTCTTC.